This is a list of T cell receptor beta chains from one sample in a study of cytomegalovirus exposure and HLA in healthy donors. Sequenced by immunoSEQ multiplex PCR; TCRdb stores in-frame clones only, minus some. The sample lists fewer than 200,000 clones; around 80% were seen once. The specimen sequenced was PBMCs. These receptors all come from a woman between 18 and 30 years old in good health and CMV-seronegative. The CDR3 runs from the conserved cysteine through the conserved F or W. Each record gives: V gene, clone size, J gene, D gene, CDR3 DNA, CDR3 protein. D genes are given only for firm matches. Size is stated for part of the rows, as once, few or many counts, or as a class when the clone is expanded.

TRBV19	.	TRBJ2-7	TRBD1	TGTGCCAGTAGGCGAACCGGGACAGGGGGGTACGAGCAGTACTTC	CASRRTGTGGYEQYF
TRBV6-1	few	TRBJ2-1	TRBD1	TGTGCCAGCAATGAACCGGGACAGGGGGCGGTCGGCTACAATGAGCAGTTCTTC	CASNEPGQGAVGYNEQFF
TRBV6-1	once	TRBJ1-3	TRBD1	TGTGCCAGCAGCACAGGGGTACGGGATATGGACACCATATATTTT	CASSTGVRDMDTIYF
TRBV12-5	.	TRBJ2-1	TRBD2	TGTGCTAGTGGTTTCGCGGGAGGGCTGGCAGCCTACAATGAGCAGTTCTTC	CASGFAGGLAAYNEQFF
TRBV13	.	TRBJ2-7	TRBD2	TGTGCCAGCAGCTCCCCAAGGGGAGGGGAGGACGAGCAGTACTTC	CASSSPRGGEDEQYF
TRBV28	once	TRBJ2-2	.	TGTGCCAGCAGAGGGACTCCCCTAAGGACCGGGGAGCTGTTTTTT	CASRGTPLRTGELFF
TRBV19	.	TRBJ2-1	TRBD2	TGTGCCAGTAGCCCTTTCCAGCGGGAGGGCCGTAATGAGCAGTTCTTC	CASSPFQREGRNEQFF
TRBV27	.	TRBJ2-7	.	TGTGCCAGCAGTTTGATGGGGCACCCGTCCTACGAGCAGTACTTC	CASSLMGHPSYEQYF
TRBV19	.	TRBJ1-4	.	TGTGCCAGTAAACGTGGACAGTTTAATGAAAAACTGTTTTTT	CASKRGQFNEKLFF
TRBV5-1	.	TRBJ2-1	TRBD2	TGCGCCAGCACTCCTAGCGGGAGGCTCAATGAGCAGTTCTTC	CASTPSGRLNEQFF
TRBV5-4	.	TRBJ2-5	.	TGTGCCAGCAGCCCTGGGCTCAGGGCGGGGCAAGAGACCCAGTACTTC	CASSPGLRAGQETQYF
TRBV30	.	TRBJ1-6	TRBD1	TGTGCCTGGTCGACAGGGAATAATTCACCCCTCCACTTT	CAWSTGNNSPLHF
TRBV6-1	.	TRBJ1-2	.	TGTGCCAGCACTCCGTCCCAGGGGTCCTATGGCTACACCTTC	CASTPSQGSYGYTF
TRBV7-9	.	TRBJ2-1	TRBD2	TGTGCCAGCAGCATTAGCGGGGGCTCCTACAATGAGCAGTTCTTC	CASSISGGSYNEQFF
TRBV2	.	TRBJ2-2	.	TGTGCCAGCATTAGGGACTCCGGTAGTACCGGGGAGCTGTTTTTT	CASIRDSGSTGELFF